This T cell receptor beta chain is drawn from a study of tumor-infiltrating lymphocytes in primary liver carcinoma. The length of the CDR3 is 13 residues. V lost 8 bases, J lost 12 bases, and 23 bases lay in between. Germline values: CDR1 SGHAT, CDR2 FQNNGV. The input was roughly 0.5 ug total RNA; TCR beta cDNA was made from it with a constant-region primer. Employing slightly modified ARM-PCR, three nested multiplex PCR rounds were run, and these gave rise to the TCR beta libraries. Forward primers for TRBV1-TRBV30 and a C-beta reverse primer served the first two PCR rounds, at approximately 10 cycles each. TCRdb reprocessed the multiplex PCR reads with MiXCR, giving one entry per CDR3 protein. This table has some 55,000 distinct CDR3 sequences, about three quarters appearing once. The source material, about 19-30 mg of unsorted bulk tissue, was used to co-extract RNA and DNA. Surgical resection was the treatment these patients received for primary liver carcinoma. With chronic HBV infection, the patients were also treatment-naive.

The chain couples TRBV11-2 to TRBJ2-7; D unclear. Sequencing input: liver tumor tissue from sampling region 2. The subset was: tumor region T2, inferior pole. This TCR derives from a man in his forties with primary liver carcinoma and hepatitis B virus infection. The CDR3 DNA is TGTGCCAGCGGCCTAAGTGAGCTAGTGTCGCGGTACTTC. Encoded protein: CASGLSELVSRYF. Combining the CDR3 with reference TRBV11-2 and TRBJ2-7 gives the whole variable domain EAGVAQSPRYKIIEKRQSVAFWCNPISGHATLYWYQQILGQGPKLLIQFQNNGVVDDSQLPKDRFSAERLKGVDSTLKIQPAKLEDSAVYLCASGLSELVSRYFGPGTRLTVT.